A few counts support the clone carrying this T cell receptor (beta chain). Its cognate antigen is unknown. This sample is drawn from a study of OX40 agonist ivuxolimab in advanced cancers. Across the whole study: People who had prior anti-PD-1, anti-PD-L1 or anti-CTLA-4 therapy could take part, and under 45% had some.

Study-level points and caveats: Dose levels from 0.1 to 3.0 mg/kg saw CD4+ and CD8+ blood T cells expand clonally by week 6. Low normalized T-cell clonal expansion was additionally recorded for some nonresponders. More expanded clones were found, on average, in CD8+ than in CD4+ T cells.

Here immunoSEQ multiplex PCR was the method, and the copy in TCRdb shows in-frame clones only, minus some. The sample yields approximately 57,000 clones, about 83% seen once. CDR1 is LNHDA and CDR2 is SQIVND in the germline V gene (reference sequence). The CDR3 contains 13 residues. V gave up 9 bases and J gave up 7 bases, with 16 bases separating them. The source material was CD4+ or CD8+ T cells sorted from blood, sampled in a trial of the OX40 agonist ivuxolimab. The clonotype originates from an adult with an advanced solid tumor such as melanoma, head and neck, liver or kidney cancer. This chain uses TRBV19 with TRBJ2-1, with D uncertain. The CDR3 protein is CASSLGSPNEQFF. As DNA, the CDR3 is TGTGCCAGCTCCCTGGGCAGTCCAAATGAGCAGTTCTTC.